This T cell receptor beta chain was profiled in a study of identical twins. Points from the study as a whole: Researchers caution that invariant MAIT and iNKT cells could partly confound zero-insertion analyses. Those out-of-frame alpha sequences shared by twins showed an excess of low generation probability.

MiXCR, applied by TCRdb to the 5' RACE reads, yields one record per CDR3 protein. The sample has approximately 190,000 distinct CDR3 sequences, approximately 16% seen once; the top ten hold less than 45%. On this clonotype: Its specificity is not known.

The same data also contributed to another study, on T cells expressing NK-cell markers. That publication notes: More than five donors had dominant NKG2C+ clonotypes that comprised roughly 1.0-7.5% of their CD8+ T cells. Uncertainty persisted over the HCMV specificity of expanded NKG2C+ T cell clones.

The sample comprised CD8+ T cells sorted from blood. The TCR originated in a young woman in good health.

The CDR3 DNA sequence: TGTGCCAGCCGTCAGGGTCCCTACGAGCAGTACTTC. This translates into CASRQGPYEQYF. The rearrangement joins TRBV5-6 to TRBJ2-7, with a possible D match to TRBD1 (5 bases). CDR1 and CDR2 from the germline V gene are SGHDT and YYEEEE. V lost 7 bases to trimming and J lost 2 bases, with 10 bases between them. The CDR3 consists of 12 residues. Drawing the rest from reference TRBV5-6 and TRBJ2-7, the complete variable domain is DAGVTQSPTHLIKTRGQQVTLRCSPKSGHDTVSWYQQALGQGPQFIFQYYEEEERQRGNFPDRFSGHQFPNYSSELNVNALLLGDSALYLCASRQGPYEQYFGPGTRLTVT.